This TCR beta chain comes out of a study of cytomegalovirus exposure and HLA in healthy donors. Findings of the study overall: Within a later analysis, the majority of CMV-associated TCR beta chains appeared HLA-restricted. When analyzed later, a missense DCLRE1C variant was found to be linked to TCR beta V- and J-gene trimming.

As to this clone: Its cognate antigen is unknown.

These donors, healthy bone marrow donors, were studied. PCR employed 60 Vbeta and 13 Jbeta primers. This table comes from immunoSEQ multiplex PCR, and its TCRdb copy is limited to in-frame clones, with some not included. The clone table shows about 72,000 clones, with the ten largest holding about an eighth. The sequenced sample was PBMCs. The origin of this receptor is a man between 45 and 60 years old in good health and CMV-seropositive.

The CDR3 protein is CASIRGLNTEAFF. DNA for the CDR3: TGTGCCAGCATCCGGGGGTTGAACACTGAAGCTTTCTTT. The V gene is TRBV6-4, the J gene TRBJ1-1, with D perhaps TRBD1 (5 bases). The ends were cut back, 7 bases at V and 0 bases at J, with 9 bases in the middle. Germline values: CDR1 MRHNA, CDR2 SNTAGT. The CDR3 totals 13 residues.